Presented here are 27 T cell receptor beta chains from one specimen sequenced in a study of cytomegalovirus exposure and HLA in healthy donors. The PCR ran on 60 Vbeta and 13 Jbeta primers. Assay used: immunoSEQ multiplex PCR; TCRdb lists only in-frame clones, some missing. The table includes over 150,000 clones, 65% to 85% detected once. The sample was PBMCs. The receptors derive from a man between 60 and 75 years old in good health and CMV-seronegative.

V is TRBV7-9 and J is TRBJ2-2; 10 bases are shared with TRBD2. Trimming removed 5 bases from V and 0 bases from J; junction bases left unmatched: 3. Germline V gives CDR1 SEHNR, CDR2 FQNEAQ (reference sequence). This CDR3 contains 16 residues. The CDR3 is CASSRTSGSNTGELFF. The DNA for the CDR3 is TGTGCCAGCAGCCGGACTAGCGGTTCGAACACCGGGGAGCTGTTTTTT.

V is TRBV5-3 and J is TRBJ1-2; possible D gene TRBD1, 5 bases. TRBV5-3 is an open reading frame, and its role is uncertain. V lost 0 bases and J lost 7, with 22 bases in between. The CDR3 covers 17 residues. The CDR3 region is CARSLAVQWGLCGGYTF. The CDR3, as DNA: TGTGCCAGAAGCTTGGCCGTACAGTGGGGACTATGCGGTGGCTACACCTTC.

The V and J genes are TRBV9 and TRBJ1-4; TRBD1 matches 9 bases. The germline V gene encodes CDR1 SGDLS and CDR2 YYNGEE. The J segment lost 2 bases and the V segment lost 4 bases, leaving 3 bases of the junction unmatched. This CDR3 is built from 15 residues. The CDR3 sequence is CASSFGQGTNEKLFF. The DNA of the CDR3 is TGTGCCAGCAGCTTCGGACAGGGGACTAATGAAAAACTGTTTTTT. Using reference TRBV9 and TRBJ1-4 for the parts outside the CDR3, the full variable domain is DSGVTQTPKHLITATGQRVTLRCSPRSGDLSVYWYQQSLDQGLQFLIQYYNGEERAKGNILERFSAQQFPDLHSELNLSSLELGDSALYFCASSFGQGTNEKLFFGSGTQLSVL.

CDR3: CASSDPGTYYGYTF. The CDR3 DNA reads as TGTGCCAGCAGTGACCCCGGGACATACTATGGCTACACCTTC. V gene TRBV2 combines with J gene TRBJ1-2; D may be TRBD1 (6 bases). In germline, CDR1 is SNHLY, CDR2 FYNNEI. V lost 3 bases and J 3 bases, leaving 11 bases between the germline ends. CDR3 size: 14 residues. The full variable domain, rest sourced from reference TRBV2 and TRBJ1-2, is EPEVTQTPSHQVTQMGQEVILRCVPISNHLYFYWYRQILGQKVEFLVSFYNNEISEKSEIFDDQFSVERPDGSNFTLKIRSTKLEDSAMYFCASSDPGTYYGYTFGSGTRLTVV.

This sequence joins TRBV11-2 and TRBJ2-7; possible D gene TRBD1, 5 bases. The CDR3 extends over 17 amino acids. Trimming removed 4 bases at V and 0 bases at J, with 19 bases between. The germline V gene has CDR1 SGHAT and CDR2 FQNNGV. The DNA for the CDR3 is TGTGCCAGCAGCTCGATCAGGGTATCCCCGAGCTCCTACGAGCAGTACTTC. Protein sequence: CASSSIRVSPSSYEQYF. The full variable domain, rest sourced from reference TRBV11-2 and TRBJ2-7, is EAGVAQSPRYKIIEKRQSVAFWCNPISGHATLYWYQQILGQGPKLLIQFQNNGVVDDSQLPKDRFSAERLKGVDSTLKIQPAKLEDSAVYLCASSSIRVSPSSYEQYFGPGTRLTVT.

The chain carries TRBV28 and TRBJ1-5; 9 bases are shared with TRBD1. Germline lookup yields CDR1 MDHEN and CDR2 SYDVKM. The CDR3 length is 15 residues. V lost 3 bases to trimming and J lost 4 bases; unmatched junction nucleotides: 4. The chain's CDR3 is CASSLFGQGNQPQHF. The CDR3 bases are TGTGCCAGCAGTTTGTTTGGACAGGGGAATCAGCCCCAGCATTTT.

The rearrangement joins TRBV6-5 to TRBJ2-3; D is uncertain. CDR3 size: 15 residues. Trimming left V 0 bases short and J 2 bases short, with 9 bases between. CDR1 and CDR2 (germline): MNHEY, SVGAGI. As DNA, the CDR3 is TGTGCCAGCAGTTACTCGATGAGTCCCACAGATACGCAGTATTTT. Translating it yields CASSYSMSPTDTQYF.

The V and J genes are TRBV7-8 and TRBJ2-7, with D tentatively TRBD1 (6 bases). Germline CDR1 reads SGHVS; CDR2 reads FQNEAQ. Trimming pared 5 bases from V and 3 bases from J, leaving 8 bases between. This CDR3 has 12 residues. CDR3 DNA sequence: TGTGCCAGCAGCACACAGGGCTACGAGCAGTACTTC. Protein: CASSTQGYEQYF.

This chain connects TRBV28 to TRBJ1-4; 7 bases agree with TRBD1. The germline CDR1 and CDR2 sequences are MDHEN and SYDVKM. The J segment lost 11 bases and the V segment lost 6 bases, leaving 9 bases of the junction unmatched. There are 13 residues in the CDR3. This chain's CDR3 is CASRVTGMGKLFF. The CDR3 DNA reads TGTGCCAGCAGGGTGACAGGGATGGGGAAACTGTTTTTT.

This sequence joins TRBV15 and TRBJ2-3; D unclear. Trimming left V 0 bases short and J 9 bases short, with 10 bases between. This CDR3 has 13 residues. CDR1 is LNHNV, CDR2 YYDKDF, per germline (reference sequence). CDR3: CATSRDLVWTQYF. CDR3 sequence (DNA): TGTGCCACCAGCAGAGACCTAGTCTGGACGCAGTATTTT.

In this sample, this clone turned up once. The gene calls are TRBV9 and TRBJ2-3; no firm D call. Germline V lookup: CDR1 SGDLS, CDR2 YYNGEE. V was pared by 0 bases and J by 3 bases, with 5 bases between. The CDR3 loop spans 13 amino acids. The chain's CDR3 is CASSVVRTDTQYF. The CDR3 coding sequence is TGTGCCAGCAGCGTAGTTAGAACAGATACGCAGTATTTT.

The chain uses TRBV4-3 and TRBJ2-2; 10 bases agree with TRBD1. There are 18 residues in the CDR3. CDR1 is LGHNA, CDR2 YSLEER, per germline. V dropped 0 bases and J dropped 1; count of bases not matched to a gene: 5. The CDR3, as DNA: TGCGCCAGCAGCCAAGAATTGGGACAGGGGTTGAACACCGGGGAGCTGTTTTTT. Its translation: CASSQELGQGLNTGELFF.

V and J are TRBV4-1 and TRBJ2-6; a weak D match, TRBD1 (5 bases). Trimming stripped 6 bases from V and 0 bases from J, with 12 bases between. The CDR3 is 16 amino acids. CDR1 and CDR2 (germline): MGHRA, YSYEKL. The CDR3, as DNA: TGCGCCAGCAGTCAGGGTAGGAGCTCTGGGGCCAACGTCCTGACTTTC. Protein: CASSQGRSSGANVLTF.

This clone appeared a single time. A read error may account for a junction end that differs from germline. The chain links TRBV29-1 to TRBJ1-1, with D uncertain. Germline V lookup: CDR1 SQVTM, CDR2 ANQGSEA. CDR3 length: 10 residues. CDR3: CSVEMSGVLF. CDR3 nucleotide sequence: TGCAGCGTTGAGATGTCCGGTGTTCTCTTT.

The gene calls are TRBV6-5 and TRBJ2-3, with 7 bases lining up with TRBD1. CDR1 is MNHEY, CDR2 SVGAGI, per germline. This CDR3 has 15 residues. Germline trimming cut 5 bases from V and 3 bases from J; bases unmatched to any gene: 8. The CDR3 nucleotides are TGTGCCAGCAGTACTACAGGGGTGAGAACAGATACGCAGTATTTT. Translated: CASSTTGVRTDTQYF.

This sequence joins TRBV19 and TRBJ2-6; tentative D call: TRBD1 (7 bases). CDR3 length: 17 residues. Trimming cost V 7 bases and J 0 bases, with 16 bases left between them. Germline CDR1 reads LNHDA; CDR2 reads SQIVND (reference sequence). CDR3 sequence reads: CASNPRGTFSGANVLTF. DNA for the CDR3: TGTGCCAGTAACCCCAGGGGGACTTTCTCTGGGGCCAACGTCCTGACTTTC.

V gene TRBV10-3 combines with J gene TRBJ2-7, with 8 nucleotides matching TRBD2. The CDR3 is made up of 15 amino acids. V lost 5 bases to trimming and J lost 0 bases; unmatched junction nucleotides: 6. In germline, CDR1 is ENHRY, CDR2 SYGVKD. The CDR3 DNA is TGTGCCATCAGTCCACTAGCGGCAAGCTCCTACGAGCAGTACTTC. As protein: CAISPLAASSYEQYF.

J is TRBJ2-1 and V is TRBV27; 11 positions agree with TRBD2. The CDR3 contains 18 residues. Germline trimming cut 5 bases from V and 5 bases from J; bases unmatched to any gene: 14. Germline-derived CDR1 and CDR2 are MNHEY and SMNVEV (reference sequence). The CDR3 loop reads CASSQMGGGSGRDNEQFF. The CDR3 nucleotides are TGTGCCAGCAGTCAAATGGGGGGGGGTAGCGGGAGGGACAATGAGCAGTTCTTC.

This clone was found a few times. The chain links TRBV6-5 to TRBJ1-1; possibly TRBD1 for D (6 bases). The germline CDR1 and CDR2 sequences are MNHEY and SVGAGI. The length of the CDR3 is 15 residues. The V gene lost 7 bases and the J gene lost 1 base, with 16 bases spanning the gap. The DNA for the CDR3 is TGTGCCAGCACCTATCAGGGGTTGGGGAACACTGAAGCTTTCTTT. This encodes CASTYQGLGNTEAFF.

This clone was counted between two and nine times. An end of the junction does not agree with germline; a read error may underlie this. The chain joins TRBV7-9 to TRBJ1-5; D unresolved. CDR1 and CDR2 from the germline V gene are SEHNR and FQNEAQ (reference sequence). The length of the CDR3 is 16 residues. CDR3 coding DNA: TGTTCCAGCAGCACCGGCCGGGAGGGCCCCAATCAGCCCCAGCATTTT. Translating gives CSSSTGREGPNQPQHF.

The chain uses TRBV11-2 and TRBJ1-2; 8 positions agree with TRBD1. The CDR3 totals 15 residues. V lost 5 bases and J lost 8; bases outside the gene matches: 13. Germline V gene data show CDR1 as SGHAT and CDR2 as FQNNGV. Here the CDR3 DNA reads TGTGCCAGCAGCGCAAACCGCGACAGGGGACGGGGCTACACCTTC. It is translated as CASSANRDRGRGYTF.

V is TRBV4-3 and J is TRBJ2-7; 8 nucleotides agree with TRBD2. CDR1 LGHNA and CDR2 YSLEER come from the germline V gene. Losses at the gene ends were 1 base for V and 2 bases for J; bases not matched to a gene: 4. The CDR3 covers 15 residues. The CDR3 protein is CASSQGSGGAYEQYF. CDR3 nucleotides: TGCGCCAGCAGCCAAGGCTCCGGGGGGGCCTACGAGCAGTACTTC.

This clone appeared a few times. This chain uses TRBV2 with TRBJ2-1; the match to TRBD1 covers 10 bases. In germline, CDR1 is SNHLY, CDR2 FYNNEI. With V trimmed by 7 bases and J by 10 bases, 16 bases remained unmatched. The CDR3 covers 16 residues. This CDR3 is CASIRRDGTGVSEQFF. The CDR3 nucleotides are TGTGCCAGCATTCGCCGCGACGGGACAGGGGTAAGCGAGCAGTTCTTC.

This chain uses TRBV28 with TRBJ2-7, with D maybe TRBD1 (6 bases). Germline V gene lookup returns CDR1 MDHEN and CDR2 SYDVKM. Trimming stripped 4 bases from V and 0 bases from J, with 13 bases between. This CDR3 contains 15 residues. The CDR3 spells CASSSPGHNSYEQYF. CDR3 nucleotide sequence: TGTGCCAGCAGTTCCCCGGGACACAACTCCTACGAGCAGTACTTC.

This clone was detected only once. The J gene is TRBJ2-1, the V gene TRBV5-4; 10 nucleotides align to TRBD2. Germline CDR1 is SGHNT and CDR2 is YYREEE (reference sequence). J lost 9 bases, V lost 0 bases, and 9 bases had no gene match. The CDR3 length is 16 residues. CDR3 sequence reads: CASSLGGSGRRGEQFF. The CDR3 region has the DNA TGTGCCAGCAGCTTGGGTGGTAGCGGGAGGAGGGGTGAGCAGTTCTTC. Full variable domain (remainder filled in from reference TRBV5-4 and TRBJ2-1): ETGVTQSPTHLIKTRGQQVTLRCSSQSGHNTVSWYQQALGQGPQFIFQYYREEENGRGNFPPRFSGLQFPNYSSELNVNALELDDSALYLCASSLGGSGRRGEQFFGPGTRLTVL.

This clone occurred a few times. The rearrangement joins TRBV5-1 to TRBJ1-1, with D perhaps matching TRBD1 (5 bases). Looked up from germline, CDR1 is SGHRS and CDR2 is YFSETQ. The germline V and J ends were trimmed by 0 bases and 4 bases, with 10 bases remaining between them. This CDR3 has 14 residues. CDR3 nucleotide sequence: TGCGCCAGCAGCTTGGCCCCGGGGGGCACTGAAGCTTTCTTT. Its protein is CASSLAPGGTEAFF. Combining the CDR3 with reference TRBV5-1 and TRBJ1-1 gives the whole variable domain KAGVTQTPRYLIKTRGQQVTLSCSPISGHRSVSWYQQTPGQGLQFLFEYFSETQRNKGNFPGRFSGRQFSNSRSEMNVSTLELGDSALYLCASSLAPGGTEAFFGQGTRLTVV.

The chain couples TRBV14 to TRBJ1-6; D is undetermined. The CDR3 sequence is 10 residues long. Germline CDR1 SGHDN, CDR2 FVKESK. V dropped 6 bases and J dropped 11 bases, with 5 bases sitting between them. CDR3 coding DNA: TGTGCCAGCAGTGGAGCACCCCTCCACTTT. This codes for CASSGAPLHF. The variable domain in full, completed from reference TRBV14 and TRBJ1-6, reads EAGVTQFPSHSVIEKGQTVTLRCDPISGHDNLYWYRRVMGKEIKFLLHFVKESKQDESGMPNNRFLAERTGGTYSTLKVQPAELEDSGVYFCASSGAPLHFGNGTRLTVT.